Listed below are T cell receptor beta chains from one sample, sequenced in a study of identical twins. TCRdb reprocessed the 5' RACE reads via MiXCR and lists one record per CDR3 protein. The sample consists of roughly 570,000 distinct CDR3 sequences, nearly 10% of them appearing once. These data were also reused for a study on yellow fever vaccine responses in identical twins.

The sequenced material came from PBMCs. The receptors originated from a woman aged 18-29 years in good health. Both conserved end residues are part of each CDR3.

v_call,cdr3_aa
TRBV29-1,CSVLTGGHEQYF
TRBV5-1,CASSFQDELTDTQYF
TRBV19,CASSFEGLASNEQFF
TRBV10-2,CAHSTGATYEQYF
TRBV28,CASSAPVYRPIYNEQFF
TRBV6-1,CASGTGYTYEQYF
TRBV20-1,CSARDRNTGELFF
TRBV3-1,CASSQGKGQGVYEQYF
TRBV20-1,CSATTLSGRPYNEQFF
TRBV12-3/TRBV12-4,CASSLLNARGDTQYF
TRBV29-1,CSVEGRTSGSYEQFF
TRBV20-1,CSARWDRGTRGGYTF